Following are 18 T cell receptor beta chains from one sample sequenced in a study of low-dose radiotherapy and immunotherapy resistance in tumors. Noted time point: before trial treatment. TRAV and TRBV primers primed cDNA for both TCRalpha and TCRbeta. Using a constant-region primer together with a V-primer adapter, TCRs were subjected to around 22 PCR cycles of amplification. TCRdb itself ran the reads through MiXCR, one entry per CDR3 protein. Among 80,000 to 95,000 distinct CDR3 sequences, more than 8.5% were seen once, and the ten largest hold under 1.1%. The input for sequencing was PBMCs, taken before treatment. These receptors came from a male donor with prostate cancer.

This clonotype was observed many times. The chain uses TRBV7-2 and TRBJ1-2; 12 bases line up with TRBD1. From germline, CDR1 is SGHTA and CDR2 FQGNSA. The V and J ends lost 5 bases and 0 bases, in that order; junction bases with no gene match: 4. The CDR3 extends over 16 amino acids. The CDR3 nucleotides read TGTGCCAGCAGCCCGGGACAGGGGGCTGCTAACTATGGCTACACCTTC. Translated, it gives CASSPGQGAANYGYTF.

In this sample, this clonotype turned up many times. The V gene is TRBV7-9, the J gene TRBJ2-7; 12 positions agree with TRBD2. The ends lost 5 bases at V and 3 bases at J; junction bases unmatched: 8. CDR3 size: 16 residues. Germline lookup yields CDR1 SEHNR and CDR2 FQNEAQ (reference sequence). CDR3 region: CASSPRLLAGGYEQYF. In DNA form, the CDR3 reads TGTGCCAGCAGCCCGCGACTACTAGCGGGGGGCTACGAGCAGTACTTC.

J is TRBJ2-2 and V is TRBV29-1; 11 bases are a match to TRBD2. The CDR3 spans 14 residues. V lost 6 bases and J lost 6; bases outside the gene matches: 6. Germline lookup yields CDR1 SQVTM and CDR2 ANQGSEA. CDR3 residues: CSVRLAGGSGELFF. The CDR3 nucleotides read TGCAGCGTGAGGCTAGCGGGAGGTTCCGGGGAGCTGTTTTTT.

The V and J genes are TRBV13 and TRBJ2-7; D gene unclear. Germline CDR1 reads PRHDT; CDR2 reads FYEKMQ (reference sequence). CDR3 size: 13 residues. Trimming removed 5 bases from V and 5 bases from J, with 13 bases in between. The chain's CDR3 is CASSPSPRHEQYF. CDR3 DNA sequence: TGTGCCAGCAGCCCTTCCCCGCGACACGAGCAGTACTTC. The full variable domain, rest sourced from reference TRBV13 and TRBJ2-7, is AAGVIQSPRHLIKEKRETATLKCYPIPRHDTVYWYQQGPGQDPQFLISFYEKMQSDKGSIPDRFSAQQFSDYHSELNMSSLELGDSALYFCASSPSPRHEQYFGPGTRLTVT.

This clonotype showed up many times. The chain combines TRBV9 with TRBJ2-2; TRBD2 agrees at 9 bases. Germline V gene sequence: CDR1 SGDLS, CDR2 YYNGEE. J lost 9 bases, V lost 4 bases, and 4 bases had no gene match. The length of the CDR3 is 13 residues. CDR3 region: CASSPGLARELFF. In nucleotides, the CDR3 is TGTGCCAGCAGCCCTGGACTAGCGCGGGAGCTGTTTTTT. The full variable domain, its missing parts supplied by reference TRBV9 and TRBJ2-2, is DSGVTQTPKHLITATGQRVTLRCSPRSGDLSVYWYQQSLDQGLQFLIQYYNGEERAKGNILERFSAQQFPDLHSELNLSSLELGDSALYFCASSPGLARELFFGEGSRLTVL.

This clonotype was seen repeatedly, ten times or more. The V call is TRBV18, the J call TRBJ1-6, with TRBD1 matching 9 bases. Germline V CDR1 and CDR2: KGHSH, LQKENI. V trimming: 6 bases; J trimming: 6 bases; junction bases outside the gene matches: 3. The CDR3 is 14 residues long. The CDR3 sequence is CASSGTGPNSPLHF. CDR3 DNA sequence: TGTGCCAGCTCCGGGACAGGGCCTAATTCACCCCTCCACTTT.

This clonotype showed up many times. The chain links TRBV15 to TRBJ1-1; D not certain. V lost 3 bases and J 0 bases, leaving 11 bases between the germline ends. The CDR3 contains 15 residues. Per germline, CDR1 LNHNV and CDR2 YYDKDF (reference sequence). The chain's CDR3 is CATSSEIGVNTEAFF. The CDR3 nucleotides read TGTGCCACCAGCAGCGAGATAGGCGTGAACACTGAAGCTTTCTTT. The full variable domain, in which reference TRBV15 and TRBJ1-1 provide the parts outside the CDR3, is DAMVIQNPRYQVTQFGKPVTLSCSQTLNHNVMYWYQQKSSQAPKLLFHYYDKDFNNEADTPDNFQSRRPNTSFCFLDIRSPGLGDTAMYLCATSSEIGVNTEAFFGQGTRLTVV.

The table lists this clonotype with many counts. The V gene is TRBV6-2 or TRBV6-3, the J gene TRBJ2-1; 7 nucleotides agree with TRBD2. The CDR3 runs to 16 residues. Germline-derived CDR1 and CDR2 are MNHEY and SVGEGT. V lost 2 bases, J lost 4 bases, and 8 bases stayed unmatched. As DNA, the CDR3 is TGTGCCAGCAGTTACACCGGGACTACCCTTTACAATGAGCAGTTCTTC. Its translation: CASSYTGTTLYNEQFF.

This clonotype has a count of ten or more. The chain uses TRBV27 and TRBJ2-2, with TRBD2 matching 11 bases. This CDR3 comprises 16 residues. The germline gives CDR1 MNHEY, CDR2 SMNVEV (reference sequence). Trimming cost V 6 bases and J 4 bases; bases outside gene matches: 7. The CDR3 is CASSLQGTSGTGELFF. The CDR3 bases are TGTGCCAGCAGCCTACAGGGGACTAGCGGCACCGGGGAGCTGTTTTTT.

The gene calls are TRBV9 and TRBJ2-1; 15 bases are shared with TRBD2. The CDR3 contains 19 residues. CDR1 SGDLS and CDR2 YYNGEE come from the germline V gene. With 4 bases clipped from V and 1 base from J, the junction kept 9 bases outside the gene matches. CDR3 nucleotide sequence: TGTGCCAGCAGCCCTAGAGATGGACTAGCGGGAGGGTCCTACAATGAGCAGTTCTTC. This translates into CASSPRDGLAGGSYNEQFF. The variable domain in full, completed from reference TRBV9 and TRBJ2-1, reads DSGVTQTPKHLITATGQRVTLRCSPRSGDLSVYWYQQSLDQGLQFLIQYYNGEERAKGNILERFSAQQFPDLHSELNLSSLELGDSALYFCASSPRDGLAGGSYNEQFFGPGTRLTVL.

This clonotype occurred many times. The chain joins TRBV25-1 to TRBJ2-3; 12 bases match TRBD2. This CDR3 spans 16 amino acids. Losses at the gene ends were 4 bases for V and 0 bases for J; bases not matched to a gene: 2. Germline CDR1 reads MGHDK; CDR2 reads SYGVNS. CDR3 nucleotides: TGTGCCAGCAGTGCCGGACTAGCGGGAAGCACAGATACGCAGTATTTT. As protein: CASSAGLAGSTDTQYF.

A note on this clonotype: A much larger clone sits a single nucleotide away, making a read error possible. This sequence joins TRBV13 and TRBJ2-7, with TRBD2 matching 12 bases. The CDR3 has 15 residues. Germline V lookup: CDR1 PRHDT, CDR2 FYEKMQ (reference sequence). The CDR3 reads CATSRVGLAGIEQYF. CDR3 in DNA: TGTGCCACCAGCAGAGTCGGACTAGCGGGAATTGAGCAGTACTTC.

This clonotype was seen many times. The CDR3 coding sequence is TGTGCCAGCTCACCCCAGACAGGGGGCCCCGAGCAGTTCTTC. Residues: CASSPQTGGPEQFF. The rearrangement links TRBV18 to TRBJ2-1, with 10 bases lining up with TRBD1. Germline loops: CDR1 KGHSH, CDR2 LQKENI. The CDR3 totals 14 residues. V lost 3 bases, J lost 10 bases, and 6 bases stayed unmatched.

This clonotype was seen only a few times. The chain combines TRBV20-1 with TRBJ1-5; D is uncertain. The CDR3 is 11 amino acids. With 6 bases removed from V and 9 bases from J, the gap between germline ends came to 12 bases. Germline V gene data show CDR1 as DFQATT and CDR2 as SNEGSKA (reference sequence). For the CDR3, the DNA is TGCAGTGCGATGGGAGGTCGGCCCCAGCATTTT. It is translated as CSAMGGRPQHF.

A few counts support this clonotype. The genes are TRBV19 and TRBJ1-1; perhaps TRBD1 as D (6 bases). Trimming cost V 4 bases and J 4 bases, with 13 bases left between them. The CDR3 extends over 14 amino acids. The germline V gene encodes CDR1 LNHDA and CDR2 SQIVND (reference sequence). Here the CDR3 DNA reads TGTGCCAGTAGTACAAAGACAGGTTCCACTGAAGCTTTCTTT. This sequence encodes CASSTKTGSTEAFF. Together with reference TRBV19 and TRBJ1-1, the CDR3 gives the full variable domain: DGGITQSPKYLFRKEGQNVTLSCEQNLNHDAMYWYRQDPGQGLRLIYYSQIVNDFQKGDIAEGYSVSREKKESFPLTVTSAQKNPTAFYLCASSTKTGSTEAFFGQGTRLTVV.

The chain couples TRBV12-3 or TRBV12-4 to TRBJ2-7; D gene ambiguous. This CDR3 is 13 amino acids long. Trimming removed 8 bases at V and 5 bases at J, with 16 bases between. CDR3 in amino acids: CASGTVQKDEQYF. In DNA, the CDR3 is TGTGCCAGCGGAACCGTCCAGAAAGACGAGCAGTACTTC.

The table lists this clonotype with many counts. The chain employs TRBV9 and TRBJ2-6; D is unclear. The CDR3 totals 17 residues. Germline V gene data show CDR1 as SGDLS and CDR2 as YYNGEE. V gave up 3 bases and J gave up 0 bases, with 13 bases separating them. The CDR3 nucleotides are TGTGCCAGCAGCGCGTCCCCTCGGCACTCTGGGGCCAACGTCCTGACTTTC. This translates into CASSASPRHSGANVLTF.

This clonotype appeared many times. The CDR3 reads CASKGQAEKLFF. The CDR3 DNA follows: TGTGCCAGCAAGGGACAGGCCGAAAAACTGTTTTTT. V gene TRBV6-2 or TRBV6-3 combines with J gene TRBJ1-4; 8 bases map to TRBD1. The V gene's germline CDR1 is MNHEY and CDR2 SVGEGT. V lost 7 bases, J lost 8 bases, and 3 bases stayed unmatched. The CDR3 consists of 12 residues.